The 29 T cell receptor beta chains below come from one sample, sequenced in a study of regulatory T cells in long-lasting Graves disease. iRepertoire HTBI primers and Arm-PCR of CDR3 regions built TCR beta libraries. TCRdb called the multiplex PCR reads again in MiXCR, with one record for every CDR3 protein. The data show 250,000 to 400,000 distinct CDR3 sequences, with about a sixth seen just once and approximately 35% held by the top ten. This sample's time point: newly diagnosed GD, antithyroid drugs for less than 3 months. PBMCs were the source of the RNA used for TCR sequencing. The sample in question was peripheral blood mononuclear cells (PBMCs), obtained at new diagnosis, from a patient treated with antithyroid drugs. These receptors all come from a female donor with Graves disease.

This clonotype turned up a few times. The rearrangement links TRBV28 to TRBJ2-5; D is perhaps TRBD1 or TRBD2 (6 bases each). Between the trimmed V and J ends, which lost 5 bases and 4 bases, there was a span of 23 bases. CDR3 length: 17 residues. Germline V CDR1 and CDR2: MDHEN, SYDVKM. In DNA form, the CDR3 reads TGTGCCAGCAGTGTTTCGGAGGAGGGGGTCATTCGAGAGACCCAGTACTTC. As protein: CASSVSEEGVIRETQYF.

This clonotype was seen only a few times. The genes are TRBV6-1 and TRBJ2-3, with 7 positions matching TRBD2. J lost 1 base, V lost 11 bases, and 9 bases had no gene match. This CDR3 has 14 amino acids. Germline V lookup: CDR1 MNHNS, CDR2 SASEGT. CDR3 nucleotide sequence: TGTGCCGGGGGGGGTAGCGGAGGCACAGATACGCAGTATTTT. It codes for CAGGGSGGTDTQYF.

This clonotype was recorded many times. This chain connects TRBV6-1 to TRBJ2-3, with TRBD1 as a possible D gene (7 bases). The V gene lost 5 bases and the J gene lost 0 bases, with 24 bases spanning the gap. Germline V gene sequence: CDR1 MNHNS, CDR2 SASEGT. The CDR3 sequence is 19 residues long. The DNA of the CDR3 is TGTGCCAGCAGTCCTTGGGACAGAATCGGAAGCGGGAGCACAGATACGCAGTATTTT. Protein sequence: CASSPWDRIGSGSTDTQYF.

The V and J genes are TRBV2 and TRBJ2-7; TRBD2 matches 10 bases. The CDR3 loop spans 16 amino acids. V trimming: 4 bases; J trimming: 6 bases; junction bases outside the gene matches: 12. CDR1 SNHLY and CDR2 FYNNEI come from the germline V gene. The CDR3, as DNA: TGTGCCAGCAGTGGTCGTAGCGGGAGGTCCGCTAGCGAGCAGTACTTC. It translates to CASSGRSGRSASEQYF.

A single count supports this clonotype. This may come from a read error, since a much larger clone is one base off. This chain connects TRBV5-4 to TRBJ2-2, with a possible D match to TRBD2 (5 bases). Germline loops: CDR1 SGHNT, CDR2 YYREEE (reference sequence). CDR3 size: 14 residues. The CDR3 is CASSLWENTGEPFF. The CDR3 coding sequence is TGTGCCAGCAGCTTGTGGGAGAACACCGGGGAGCCGTTTTTT.

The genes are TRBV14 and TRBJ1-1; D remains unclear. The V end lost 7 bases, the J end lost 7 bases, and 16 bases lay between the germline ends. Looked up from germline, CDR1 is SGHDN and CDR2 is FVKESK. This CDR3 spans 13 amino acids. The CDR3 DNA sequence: TGTGCCAGCACGTATACGGCCGGCCTTGAAGCTTTCTTT. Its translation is CASTYTAGLEAFF.

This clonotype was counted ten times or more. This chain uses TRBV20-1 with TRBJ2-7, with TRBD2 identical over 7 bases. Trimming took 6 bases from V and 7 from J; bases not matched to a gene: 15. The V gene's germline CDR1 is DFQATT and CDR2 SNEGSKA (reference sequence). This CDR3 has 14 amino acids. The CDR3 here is CSAGGRGTLGEQYF. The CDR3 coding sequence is TGCAGTGCAGGCGGGAGAGGGACGCTCGGGGAGCAGTACTTC.

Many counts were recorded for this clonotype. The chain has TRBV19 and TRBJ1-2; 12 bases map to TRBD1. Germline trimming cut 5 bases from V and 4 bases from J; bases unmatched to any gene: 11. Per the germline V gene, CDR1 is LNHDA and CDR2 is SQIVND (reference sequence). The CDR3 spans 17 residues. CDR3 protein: CASSPPPGQGAGYGYTF. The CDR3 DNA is TGTGCCAGTAGTCCTCCCCCGGGACAGGGGGCAGGCTATGGCTACACCTTC.

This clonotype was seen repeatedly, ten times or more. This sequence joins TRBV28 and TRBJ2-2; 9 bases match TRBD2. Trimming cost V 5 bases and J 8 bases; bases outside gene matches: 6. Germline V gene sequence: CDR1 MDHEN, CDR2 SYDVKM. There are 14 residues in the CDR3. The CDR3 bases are TGTGCCAGCAGTCCCCGGACTAGCGAAGGGGAGCTGTTTTTT. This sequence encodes CASSPRTSEGELFF.

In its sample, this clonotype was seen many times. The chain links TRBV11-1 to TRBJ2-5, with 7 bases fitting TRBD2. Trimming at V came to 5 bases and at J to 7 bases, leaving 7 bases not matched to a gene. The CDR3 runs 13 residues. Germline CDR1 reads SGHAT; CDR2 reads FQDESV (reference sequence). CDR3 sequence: CASSRLAPWTQYF. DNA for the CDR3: TGTGCCAGCAGCCGACTAGCCCCGTGGACCCAGTACTTC.

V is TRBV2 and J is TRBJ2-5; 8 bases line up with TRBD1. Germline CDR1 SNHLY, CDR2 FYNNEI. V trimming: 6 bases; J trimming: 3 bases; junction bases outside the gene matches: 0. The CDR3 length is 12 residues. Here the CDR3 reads CASRQGEETQYF. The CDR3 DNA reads TGTGCCAGCAGACAGGGGGAAGAGACCCAGTACTTC.

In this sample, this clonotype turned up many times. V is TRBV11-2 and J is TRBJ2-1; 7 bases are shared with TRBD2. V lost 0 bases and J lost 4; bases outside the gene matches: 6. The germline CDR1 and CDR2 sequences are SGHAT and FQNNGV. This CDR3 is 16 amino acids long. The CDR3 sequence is CASSLEVAGRYNEQFF. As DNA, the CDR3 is TGTGCCAGCAGCTTAGAAGTAGCGGGTCGGTACAATGAGCAGTTCTTC. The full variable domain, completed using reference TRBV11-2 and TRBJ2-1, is EAGVAQSPRYKIIEKRQSVAFWCNPISGHATLYWYQQILGQGPKLLIQFQNNGVVDDSQLPKDRFSAERLKGVDSTLKIQPAKLEDSAVYLCASSLEVAGRYNEQFFGPGTRLTVL.

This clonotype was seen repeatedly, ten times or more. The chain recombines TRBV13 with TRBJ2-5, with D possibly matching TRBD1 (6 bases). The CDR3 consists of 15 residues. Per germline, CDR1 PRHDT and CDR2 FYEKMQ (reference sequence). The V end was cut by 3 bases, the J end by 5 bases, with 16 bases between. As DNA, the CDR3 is TGTGCCAGCAGCTTTGGGGGCCAGGGATTGGAGACCCAGTACTTC. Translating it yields CASSFGGQGLETQYF.

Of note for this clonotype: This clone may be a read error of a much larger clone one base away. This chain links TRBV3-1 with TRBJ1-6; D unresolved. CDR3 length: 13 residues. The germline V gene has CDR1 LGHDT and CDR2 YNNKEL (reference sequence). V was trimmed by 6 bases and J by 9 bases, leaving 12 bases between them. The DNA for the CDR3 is TGTGCCAGCAGGCCCACGTGGGTTTCACCCCTCCACTTT. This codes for CASRPTWVSPLHF. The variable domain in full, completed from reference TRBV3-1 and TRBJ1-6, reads DTAVSQTPKYLVTQMGNDKSIKCEQNLGHDTMYWYKQDSKKFLKIMFSYNNKELIINETVPNRFSPKSPDKAHLNLHINSLELGDSAVYFCASRPTWVSPLHFGNGTRLTVT.

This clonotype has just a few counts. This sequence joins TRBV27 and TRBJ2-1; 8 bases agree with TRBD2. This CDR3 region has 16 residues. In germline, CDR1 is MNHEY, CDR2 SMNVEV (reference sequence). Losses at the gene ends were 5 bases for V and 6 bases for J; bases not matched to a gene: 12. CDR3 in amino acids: CASSPRESGRPNEQFF. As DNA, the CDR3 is TGTGCCAGCAGTCCCCGGGAAAGCGGGAGACCCAATGAGCAGTTCTTC.

The CDR3 DNA is TGTGCCAGCTCACCAGGCGCGGGCGACCTATTCTCTGGCTACACCTTC. Protein sequence: CASSPGAGDLFSGYTF. V and J are TRBV18 and TRBJ1-2; D ambiguous. This CDR3 comprises 16 residues. Per germline, CDR1 KGHSH and CDR2 LQKENI. The V and J ends lost 2 bases and 7 bases respectively, with 20 bases between them.

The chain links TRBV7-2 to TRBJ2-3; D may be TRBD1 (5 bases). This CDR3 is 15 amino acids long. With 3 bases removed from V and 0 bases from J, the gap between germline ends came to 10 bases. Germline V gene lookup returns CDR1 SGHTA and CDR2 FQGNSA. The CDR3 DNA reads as TGTGCCAGCAGCTTGACAGTAACTAGCACAGATACGCAGTATTTT. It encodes CASSLTVTSTDTQYF.

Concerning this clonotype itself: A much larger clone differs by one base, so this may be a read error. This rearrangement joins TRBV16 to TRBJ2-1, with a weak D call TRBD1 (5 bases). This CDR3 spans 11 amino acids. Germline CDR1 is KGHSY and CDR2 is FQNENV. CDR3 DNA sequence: TGTACCAGCAGCCAAGGGGATGAGCAGTTCTTC. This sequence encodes CTSSQGDEQFF.

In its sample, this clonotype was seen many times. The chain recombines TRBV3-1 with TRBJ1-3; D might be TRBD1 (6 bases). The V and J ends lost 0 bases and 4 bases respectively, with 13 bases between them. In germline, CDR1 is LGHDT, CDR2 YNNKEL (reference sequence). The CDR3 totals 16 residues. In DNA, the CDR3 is TGTGCCAGCAGCCAAGATTCAGGGGCGCTAGGAAACACCATATATTTT. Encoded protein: CASSQDSGALGNTIYF.

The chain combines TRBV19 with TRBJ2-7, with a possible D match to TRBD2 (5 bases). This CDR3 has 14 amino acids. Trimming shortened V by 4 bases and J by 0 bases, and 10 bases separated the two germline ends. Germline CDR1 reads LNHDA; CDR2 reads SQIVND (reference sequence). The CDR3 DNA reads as TGTGCCAGTAGTAGCGGAGGCAACTCCTACGAGCAGTACTTC. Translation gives CASSSGGNSYEQYF.

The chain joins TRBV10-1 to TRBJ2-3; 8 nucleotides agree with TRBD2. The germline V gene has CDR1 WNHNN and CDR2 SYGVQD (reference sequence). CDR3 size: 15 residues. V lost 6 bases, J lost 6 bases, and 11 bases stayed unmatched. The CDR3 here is CASSGGTSYSDTQYF. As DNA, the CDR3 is TGCGCCAGCAGCGGGGGGACTAGTTATTCCGATACGCAGTATTTT.

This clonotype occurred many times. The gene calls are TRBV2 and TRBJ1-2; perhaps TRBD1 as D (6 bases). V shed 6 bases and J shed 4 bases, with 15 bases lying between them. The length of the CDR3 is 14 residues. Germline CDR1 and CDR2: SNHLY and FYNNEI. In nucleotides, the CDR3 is TGTGCCAGCAGGCGGGACTTAGGGGGCTATGGCTACACCTTC. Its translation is CASRRDLGGYGYTF.

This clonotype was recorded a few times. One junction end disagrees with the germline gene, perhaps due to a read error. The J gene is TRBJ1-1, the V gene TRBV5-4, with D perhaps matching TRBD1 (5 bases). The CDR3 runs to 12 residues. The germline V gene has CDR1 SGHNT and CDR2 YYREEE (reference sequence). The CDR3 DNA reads TGTGCCAGCAGCTTGGGTTCGGGGGTGGCTCTCTTT. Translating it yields CASSLGSGVALF.

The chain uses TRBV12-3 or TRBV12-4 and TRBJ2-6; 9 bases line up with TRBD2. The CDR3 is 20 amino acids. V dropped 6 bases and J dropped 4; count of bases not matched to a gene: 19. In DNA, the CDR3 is TGTGCCAGCAGACACTCTAGCGGGACTTCTCTCCCTCCGGGGGCCAACGTCCTGACTTTC. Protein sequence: CASRHSSGTSLPPGANVLTF.

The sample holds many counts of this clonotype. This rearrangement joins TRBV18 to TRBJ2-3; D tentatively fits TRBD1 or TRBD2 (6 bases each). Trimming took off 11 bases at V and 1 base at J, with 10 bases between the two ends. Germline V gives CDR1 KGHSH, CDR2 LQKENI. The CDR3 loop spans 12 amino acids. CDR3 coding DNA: TGTGCCGGAGGGGGAGGCACAGATACGCAGTATTTT. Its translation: CAGGGGTDTQYF.

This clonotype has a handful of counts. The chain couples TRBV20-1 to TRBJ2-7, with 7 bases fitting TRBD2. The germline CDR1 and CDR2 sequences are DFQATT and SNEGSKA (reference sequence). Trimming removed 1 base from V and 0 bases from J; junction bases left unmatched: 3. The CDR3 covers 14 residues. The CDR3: CSARARDYSYEQYF. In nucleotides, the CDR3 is TGCAGTGCTAGAGCCCGGGACTACTCCTACGAGCAGTACTTC.

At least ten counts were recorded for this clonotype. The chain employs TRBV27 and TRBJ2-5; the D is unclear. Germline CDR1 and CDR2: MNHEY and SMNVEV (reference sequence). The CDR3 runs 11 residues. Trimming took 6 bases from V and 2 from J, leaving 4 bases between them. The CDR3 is CASSSQETQYF. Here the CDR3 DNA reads TGTGCCAGCAGCTCGCAAGAGACCCAGTACTTC.

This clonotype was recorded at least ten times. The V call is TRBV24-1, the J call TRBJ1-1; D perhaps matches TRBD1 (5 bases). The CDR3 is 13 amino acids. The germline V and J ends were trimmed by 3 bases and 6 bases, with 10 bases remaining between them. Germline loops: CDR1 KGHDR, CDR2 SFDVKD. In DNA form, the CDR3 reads TGTGCCACCAGTGATGCGGGACTCCCTGAAGCTTTCTTT. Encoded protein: CATSDAGLPEAFF.

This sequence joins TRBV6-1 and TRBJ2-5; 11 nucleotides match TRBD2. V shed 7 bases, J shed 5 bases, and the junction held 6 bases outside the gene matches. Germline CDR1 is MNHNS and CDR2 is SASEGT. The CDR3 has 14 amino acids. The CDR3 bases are TGTGCCAGCAACGATAGCGGGAGGGATGAGACCCAGTACTTC. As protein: CASNDSGRDETQYF.